This TCR beta chain was identified in a study of human T cells and chemical hapten exposure. TCRdb reanalysed the RACE reads using MiXCR and keeps one entry per CDR3 protein. The repertoire includes 55,000 to 75,000 distinct CDR3 sequences, roughly 6.7% of them detected once, and over 1.5% sits in the top ten. Indicated time point: pre-sensitization, week 0. Treatment specified: therapeutic diphenylcyclopropenone sensitization with weekly scalp DPC. Sequencing was performed on whole blood, taken in connection with sensitization to the hapten diphenylcyclopropenone (DPC). This TCR came from a woman in her thirties with alopecia areata. Some clones in this sample may be carry-over from other donors' samples.

CDR3 protein: CASTSLGQGTHEQYF. CDR3 sequence (DNA): TGTGCCAGCACCTCTCTGGGACAGGGGACCCACGAGCAGTACTTC. The chain links TRBV12-3 or TRBV12-4 to TRBJ2-7; the match to TRBD1 covers 10 bases. The CDR3 has 15 amino acids. The ends lost 7 bases at V and 5 bases at J; junction bases unmatched: 11.